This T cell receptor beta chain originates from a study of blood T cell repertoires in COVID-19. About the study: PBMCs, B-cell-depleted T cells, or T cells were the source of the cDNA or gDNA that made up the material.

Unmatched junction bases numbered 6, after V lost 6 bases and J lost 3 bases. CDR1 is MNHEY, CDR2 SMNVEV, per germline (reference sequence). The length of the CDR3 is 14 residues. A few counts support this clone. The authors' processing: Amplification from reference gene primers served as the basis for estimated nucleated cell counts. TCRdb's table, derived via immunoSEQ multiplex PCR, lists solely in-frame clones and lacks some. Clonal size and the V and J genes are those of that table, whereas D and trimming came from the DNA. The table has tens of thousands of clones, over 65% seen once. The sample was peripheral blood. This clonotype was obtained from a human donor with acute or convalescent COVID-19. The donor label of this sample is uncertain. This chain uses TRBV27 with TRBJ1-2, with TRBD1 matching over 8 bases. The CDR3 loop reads CASRAGGRYYGYTF. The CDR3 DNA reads TGTGCCAGCAGGGCAGGGGGCCGCTACTATGGCTACACCTTC.